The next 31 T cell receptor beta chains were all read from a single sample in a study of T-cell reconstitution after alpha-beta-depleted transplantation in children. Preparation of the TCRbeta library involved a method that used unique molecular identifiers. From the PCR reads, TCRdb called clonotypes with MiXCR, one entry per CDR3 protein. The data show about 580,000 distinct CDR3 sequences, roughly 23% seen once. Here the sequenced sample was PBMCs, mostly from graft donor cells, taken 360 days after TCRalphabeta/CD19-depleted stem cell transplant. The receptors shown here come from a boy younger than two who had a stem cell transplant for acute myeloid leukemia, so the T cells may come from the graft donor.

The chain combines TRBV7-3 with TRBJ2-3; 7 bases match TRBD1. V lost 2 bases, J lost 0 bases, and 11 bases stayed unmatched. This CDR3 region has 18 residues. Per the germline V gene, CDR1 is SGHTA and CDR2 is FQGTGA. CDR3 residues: CASSLRPYRGRSTDTQYF. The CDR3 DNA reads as TGTGCCAGCAGCTTACGTCCCTACAGGGGAAGAAGCACAGATACGCAGTATTTT.

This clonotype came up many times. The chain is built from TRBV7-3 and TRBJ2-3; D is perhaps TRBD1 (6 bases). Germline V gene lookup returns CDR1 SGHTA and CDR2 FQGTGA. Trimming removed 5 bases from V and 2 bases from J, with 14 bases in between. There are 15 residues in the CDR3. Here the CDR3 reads CASSLRDTITDTQYF. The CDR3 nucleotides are TGTGCCAGCAGCCTTCGGGACACCATCACAGATACGCAGTATTTT.

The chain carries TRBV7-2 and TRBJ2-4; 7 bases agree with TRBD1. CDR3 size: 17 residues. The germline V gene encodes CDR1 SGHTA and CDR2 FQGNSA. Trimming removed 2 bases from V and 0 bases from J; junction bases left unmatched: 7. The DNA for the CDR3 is TGTGCCAGCAGCTTAAGACAGGGTAGACTAGCCAAAAACATTCAGTACTTC. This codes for CASSLRQGRLAKNIQYF.

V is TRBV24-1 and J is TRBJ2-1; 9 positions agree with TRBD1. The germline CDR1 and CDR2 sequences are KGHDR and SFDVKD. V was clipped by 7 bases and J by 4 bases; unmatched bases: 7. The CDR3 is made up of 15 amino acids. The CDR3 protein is CATREGQGNYNEQFF. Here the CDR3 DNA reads TGTGCCACCAGGGAGGGACAGGGCAATTACAATGAGCAGTTCTTC.

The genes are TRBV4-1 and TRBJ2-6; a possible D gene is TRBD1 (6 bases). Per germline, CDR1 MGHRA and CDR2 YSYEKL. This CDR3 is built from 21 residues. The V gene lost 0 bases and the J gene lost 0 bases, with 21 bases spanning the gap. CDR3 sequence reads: CASSQELARQVQSSGANVLTF. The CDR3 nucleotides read TGCGCCAGCAGCCAAGAGCTGGCGCGACAGGTTCAAAGCTCTGGGGCCAACGTCCTGACTTTC.

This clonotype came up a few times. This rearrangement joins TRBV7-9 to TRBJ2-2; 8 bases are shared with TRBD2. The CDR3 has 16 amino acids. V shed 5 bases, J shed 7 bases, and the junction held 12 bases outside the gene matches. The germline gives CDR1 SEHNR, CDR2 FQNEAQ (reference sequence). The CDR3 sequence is CASSPPTGGQGGELFF. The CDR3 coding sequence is TGTGCCAGCAGCCCCCCGACGGGGGGGCAAGGCGGGGAGCTGTTTTTT.

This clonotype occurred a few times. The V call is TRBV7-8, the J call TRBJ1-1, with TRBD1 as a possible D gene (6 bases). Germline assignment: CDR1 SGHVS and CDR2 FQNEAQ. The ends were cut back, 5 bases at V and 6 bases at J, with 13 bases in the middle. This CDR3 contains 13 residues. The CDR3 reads CASSGPRGAEAFF. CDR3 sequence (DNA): TGTGCCAGCAGCGGTCCGAGGGGGGCTGAAGCTTTCTTT.

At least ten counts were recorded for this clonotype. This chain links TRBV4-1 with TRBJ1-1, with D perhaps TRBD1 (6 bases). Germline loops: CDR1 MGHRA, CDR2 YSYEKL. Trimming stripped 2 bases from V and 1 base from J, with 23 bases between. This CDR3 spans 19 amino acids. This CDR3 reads CASSQTQGGRSVKNTEAFF. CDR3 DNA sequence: TGCGCCAGCAGCCAAACACAAGGGGGGCGCTCAGTTAAGAACACTGAAGCTTTCTTT.

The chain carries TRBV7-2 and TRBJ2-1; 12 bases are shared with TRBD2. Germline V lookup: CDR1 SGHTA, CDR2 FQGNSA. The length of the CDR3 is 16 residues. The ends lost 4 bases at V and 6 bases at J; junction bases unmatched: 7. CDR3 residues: CASSSPLAGGPNEQFF. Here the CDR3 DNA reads TGTGCCAGCAGCTCACCCCTAGCGGGGGGGCCCAATGAGCAGTTCTTC.

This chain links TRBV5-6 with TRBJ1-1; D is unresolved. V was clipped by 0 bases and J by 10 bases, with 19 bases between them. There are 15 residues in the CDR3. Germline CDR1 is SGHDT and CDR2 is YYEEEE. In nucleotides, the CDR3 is TGTGCCAGCAGCTTGGCCTTGGAAGTCCCGATAGGAGCTTTCTTT. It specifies CASSLALEVPIGAFF.

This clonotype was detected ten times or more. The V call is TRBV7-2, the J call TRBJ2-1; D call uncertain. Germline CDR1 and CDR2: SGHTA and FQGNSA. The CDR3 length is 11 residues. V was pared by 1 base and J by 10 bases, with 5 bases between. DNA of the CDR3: TGTGCCAGCAGCTTAGAGTGGGAGCAGTTCTTC. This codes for CASSLEWEQFF.

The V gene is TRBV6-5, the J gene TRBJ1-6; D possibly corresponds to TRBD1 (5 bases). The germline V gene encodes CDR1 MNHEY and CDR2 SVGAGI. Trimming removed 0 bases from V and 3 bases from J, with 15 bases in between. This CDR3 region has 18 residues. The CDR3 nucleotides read TGTGCCAGCAGTTACTCTACACCCCGACAGAACTATAATTCACCCCTCCACTTT. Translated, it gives CASSYSTPRQNYNSPLHF.

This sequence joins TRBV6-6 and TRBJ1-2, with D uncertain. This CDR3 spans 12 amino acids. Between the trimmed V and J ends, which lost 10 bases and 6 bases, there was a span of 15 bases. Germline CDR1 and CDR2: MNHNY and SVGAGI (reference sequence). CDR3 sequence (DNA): TGTGCCACTACTAAAGGCGGGGATGGCTACACCTTC. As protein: CATTKGGDGYTF.

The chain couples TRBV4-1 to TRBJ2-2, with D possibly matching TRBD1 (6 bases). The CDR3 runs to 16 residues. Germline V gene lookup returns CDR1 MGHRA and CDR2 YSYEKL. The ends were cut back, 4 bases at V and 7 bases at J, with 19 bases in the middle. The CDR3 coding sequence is TGCGCCAGCAGCCTTTACACAGGGCCGAAGGTCGGGGAGCTGTTTTTT. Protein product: CASSLYTGPKVGELFF.

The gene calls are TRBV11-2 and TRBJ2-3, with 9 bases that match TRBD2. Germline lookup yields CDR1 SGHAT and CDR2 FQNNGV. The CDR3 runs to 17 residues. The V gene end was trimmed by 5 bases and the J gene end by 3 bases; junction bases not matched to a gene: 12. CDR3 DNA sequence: TGTGCCAGCAGCCCGTGGCCTACAAGCGGGGGGACAGATACGCAGTATTTT. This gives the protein CASSPWPTSGGTDTQYF.

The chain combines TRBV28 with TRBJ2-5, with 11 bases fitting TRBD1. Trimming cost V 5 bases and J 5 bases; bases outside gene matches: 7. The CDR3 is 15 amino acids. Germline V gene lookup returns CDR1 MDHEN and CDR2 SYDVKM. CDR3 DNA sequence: TGTGCCAGCAGTGACGGGACAGGGGGTTGGGAGACCCAGTACTTC. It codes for CASSDGTGGWETQYF. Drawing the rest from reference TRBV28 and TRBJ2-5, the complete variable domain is DVKVTQSSRYLVKRTGEKVFLECVQDMDHENMFWYRQDPGLGLRLIYFSYDVKMKEKGDIPEGYSVSREKKERFSLILESASTNQTSMYLCASSDGTGGWETQYFGPGTRLLVL.

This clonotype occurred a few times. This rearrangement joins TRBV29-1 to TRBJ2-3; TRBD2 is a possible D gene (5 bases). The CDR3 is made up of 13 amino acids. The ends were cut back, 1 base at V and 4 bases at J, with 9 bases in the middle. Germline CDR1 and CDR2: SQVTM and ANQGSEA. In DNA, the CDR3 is TGCAGCGTTGAAGCCCTGGGAGCAGATACGCAGTATTTT. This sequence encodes CSVEALGADTQYF.

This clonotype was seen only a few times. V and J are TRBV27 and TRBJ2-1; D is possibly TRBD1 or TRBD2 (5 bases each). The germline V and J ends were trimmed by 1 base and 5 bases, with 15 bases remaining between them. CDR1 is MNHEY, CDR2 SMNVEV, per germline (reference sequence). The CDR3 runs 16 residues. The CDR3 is CASSLFFLGTDNEQFF. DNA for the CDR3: TGTGCCAGCAGTTTATTTTTCCTGGGGACCGACAATGAGCAGTTCTTC.

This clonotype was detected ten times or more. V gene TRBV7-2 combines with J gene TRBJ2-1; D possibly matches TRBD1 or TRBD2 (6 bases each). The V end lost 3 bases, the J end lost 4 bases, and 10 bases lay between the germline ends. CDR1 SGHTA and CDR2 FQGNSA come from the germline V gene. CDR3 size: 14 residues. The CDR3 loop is CASSFGGLYNEQFF. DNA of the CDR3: TGTGCCAGCAGCTTCGGGGGCCTGTACAATGAGCAGTTCTTC.

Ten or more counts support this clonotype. Written as DNA, the CDR3 is TGTGCCAGCAGTTACCGAGGGACAGGGAATAACTATGGCTACACCTTC. Its translation: CASSYRGTGNNYGYTF. This chain uses TRBV6-5 with TRBJ1-2; 9 bases line up with TRBD1. The junction had 5 bases not matched to a gene; V was cut back by 2 bases and J by 1 base. This CDR3 has 16 amino acids. Germline V gene sequence: CDR1 MNHEY, CDR2 SVGAGI.

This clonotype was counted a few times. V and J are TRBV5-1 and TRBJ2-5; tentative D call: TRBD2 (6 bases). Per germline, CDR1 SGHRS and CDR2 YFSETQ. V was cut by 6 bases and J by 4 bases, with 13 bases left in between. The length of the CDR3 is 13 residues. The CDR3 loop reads CASNTAGGETQYF. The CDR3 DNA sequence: TGCGCCAGCAACACAGCGGGCGGAGAGACCCAGTACTTC.

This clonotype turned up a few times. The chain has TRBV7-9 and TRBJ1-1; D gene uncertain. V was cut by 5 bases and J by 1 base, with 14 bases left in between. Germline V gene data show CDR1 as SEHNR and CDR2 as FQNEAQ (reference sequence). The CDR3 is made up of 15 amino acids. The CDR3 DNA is TGTGCCAGCAGCACACCCAACACGCAGAACACTGAAGCTTTCTTT. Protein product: CASSTPNTQNTEAFF.

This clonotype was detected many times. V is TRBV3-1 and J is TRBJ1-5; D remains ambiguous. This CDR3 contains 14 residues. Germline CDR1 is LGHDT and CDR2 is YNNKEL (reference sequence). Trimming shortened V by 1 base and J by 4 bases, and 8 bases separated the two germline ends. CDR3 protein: CASSQGRLNQPQHF. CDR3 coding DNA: TGTGCCAGCAGCCAAGGACGGTTAAATCAGCCCCAGCATTTT.

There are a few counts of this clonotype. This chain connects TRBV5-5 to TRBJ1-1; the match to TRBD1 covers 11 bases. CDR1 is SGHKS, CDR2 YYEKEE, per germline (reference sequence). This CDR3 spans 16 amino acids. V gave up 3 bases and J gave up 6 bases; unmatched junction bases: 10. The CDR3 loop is CASSSPGTGGGAEAFF. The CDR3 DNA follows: TGTGCCAGCAGCTCCCCAGGGACAGGGGGAGGGGCTGAAGCTTTCTTT.

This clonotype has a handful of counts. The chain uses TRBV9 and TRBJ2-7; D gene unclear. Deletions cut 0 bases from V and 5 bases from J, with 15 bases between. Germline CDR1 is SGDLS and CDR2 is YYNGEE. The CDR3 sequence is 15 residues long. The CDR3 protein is CASSVGPGDVDEQYF. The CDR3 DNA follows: TGTGCCAGCAGCGTAGGACCTGGGGATGTCGACGAGCAGTACTTC.

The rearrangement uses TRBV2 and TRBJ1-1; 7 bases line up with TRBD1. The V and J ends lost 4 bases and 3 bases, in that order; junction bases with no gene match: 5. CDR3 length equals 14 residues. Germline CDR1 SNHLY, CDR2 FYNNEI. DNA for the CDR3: TGTGCCAGCAGTGCGGGGACAGAGTACACTGAAGCTTTCTTT. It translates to CASSAGTEYTEAFF.

CDR3 protein: CASSAWTGYEQYV. CDR3 DNA sequence: TGTGCCAGCAGTGCATGGACAGGGTACGAGCAGTACGTC. The J gene is TRBJ2-7, the V gene TRBV6-6, with TRBD1 identical over 8 bases. In germline, CDR1 is MNHNY, CDR2 SVGAGI (reference sequence). The ends lost 5 bases at V and 4 bases at J; junction bases unmatched: 4. The CDR3 spans 13 residues.

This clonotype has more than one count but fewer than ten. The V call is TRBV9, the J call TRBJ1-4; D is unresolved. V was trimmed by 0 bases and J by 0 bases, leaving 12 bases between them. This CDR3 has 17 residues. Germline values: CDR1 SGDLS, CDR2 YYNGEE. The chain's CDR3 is CASSVDPLMATNEKLFF. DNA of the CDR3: TGTGCCAGCAGCGTAGATCCCCTCATGGCAACTAATGAAAAACTGTTTTTT.

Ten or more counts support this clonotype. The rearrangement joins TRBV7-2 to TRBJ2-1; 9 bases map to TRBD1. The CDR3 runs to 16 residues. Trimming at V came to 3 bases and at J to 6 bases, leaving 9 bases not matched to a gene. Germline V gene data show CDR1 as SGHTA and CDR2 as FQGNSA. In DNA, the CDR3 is TGTGCCAGCAGCTTGGCCGGGACAGGGTACCCCAATGAGCAGTTCTTC. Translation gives CASSLAGTGYPNEQFF.

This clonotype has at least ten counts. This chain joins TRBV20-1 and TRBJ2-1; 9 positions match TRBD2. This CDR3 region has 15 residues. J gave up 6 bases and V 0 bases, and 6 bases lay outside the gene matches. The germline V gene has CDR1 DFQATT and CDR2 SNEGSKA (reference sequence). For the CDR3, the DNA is TGCAGTGCTAGAGATCTCGCGGGGGGGCTCAATGAGCAGTTCTTC. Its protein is CSARDLAGGLNEQFF.

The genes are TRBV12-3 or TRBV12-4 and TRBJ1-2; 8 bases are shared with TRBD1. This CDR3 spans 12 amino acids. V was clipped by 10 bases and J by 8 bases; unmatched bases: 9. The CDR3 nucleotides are TGTGCCAACTCAGGGGGCGGAGAGGGCTACACCTTC. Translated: CANSGGGEGYTF.